This T cell receptor (beta chain) was observed in a study of blood T cells in healthy people across ages (dated by TCRdb to 2014 to 2015). At the level of the whole study: In model experiments, roughly one uniquely barcoded TCR beta cDNA molecule per two T cells was captured by template switching. Age-related changes in TCR beta repertoire diversity were measured in the study by deep sequencing normalized with unique cDNA molecular identifiers. Donors were grouped into four age groups: young (average approximately 15 years), middle-aged (less than 40), aged (around 60) and long-lived (around 82). Two additional independent replicas of 1 million unique cDNA reads from the same blood draw were analyzed for two donors (one aged 18 to 30 and one aged 80 or older).

The library came from 5' RACE. The instrument was an Illumina HiSeq 2500. The second PCR ran for about 6 to 11 cycles and used a J-beta primer mix along with a sample-barcoded 5' primer. A template-switch 5' adaptor carrying 12 random nucleotides introduced a unique molecular identifier onto each TCR beta cDNA molecule. Each sample yielded at least 2.5 million CDR3-containing paired-end reads. The Mint cDNA synthesis kit, primed by a TRBC-specific oligonucleotide, was used to synthesize first-strand cDNA from all RNA. Following uracil-DNA glycosylase treatment, all cDNA underwent a first 18-cycle PCR with the universal primers M1SS and BC2_uni_R. In the authors' own workflow: For normalization, 1 million high-quality reads, each with a distinct molecular identifier, were randomly selected from each sample. Reads sharing molecular identifiers were discarded rather than binned into consensus sequences. MiTCR, run with a Q25 quality threshold and the strictest error-elimination algorithm, handled CDR3 identification, clonotype clustering and error correction. A nonparametric unseen species model using Euler transformation provided a lower-bound estimate of total TCR beta diversity. In-frame beta chains were kept once TCRdb had trimmed the public reads at Q25 with fastp and called clones with MiXCR. Rows are combined by CDR3 protein, so each entry shows the most common genes and DNA. TCRdb, not the original authors, processed these V and J calls. Here the sample has some 760,000 distinct CDR3 sequences; roughly 25% occur a single time. The ten largest clones take up approximately 4% of the sample.

As encoded in the germline V gene (reference sequence), CDR1 is DFQATT while CDR2 is SNEGSKA. Inclusive of the bounding cysteine and phenylalanine, the CDR3 is 11 residues long. Only the CDR3 region is kept as DNA, spanning 33 bases read in frame from base 1. V gives up 6 bases and J gives up 4 bases, and the segment between their germline ends measures 10 bases. The donors were roughly 40 Caucasian individuals from Russia, aged roughly 6 to 100 years, who were systemically healthy. Each donor gave ten milliliters of peripheral blood, collected into EDTA-treated Vacutainer tubes. Ficoll-Paque density-gradient centrifugation was used to isolate PBMCs, with at least 7 million per sample. Total RNA, at least 6 micrograms per sample, was extracted from PBMCs with Trizol reagent. For every donor, an aliquot of PBMCs went through flow cytometry to measure the percentages of naive CD45RAhigh/CD27high T cells.

In regard to this clonotype: The antigen it binds to is not known. No much larger clone is present one base from it, and per-base qualities are unavailable.

General conclusions and limits of the study: The percentage of naive T cells measured by flow cytometry correlated strongly with observed TCR beta diversity. Conclusive comparison of naive and antigen-experienced compartments was prevented by the profiling of bulk unsorted PBMCs. Compared with the aged group, the long-lived group had more naive CD4+ T cells, fewer expanded clones and increased TCR diversity, suggesting age selection. Estimates of total diversity based on one million sequenced T cells were considered lower bounds and underestimates. As age increased, observed TCR beta diversity per million T cells dropped in a roughly linear way, and a significant reduction was already evident by age 40. Because donor CMV infection status was unknown, age-related changes in expanded clonotypes were potentially confounded.

The data were also submitted as part of a second study, on T cells of mothers and their children. From the second report: Nine systemically healthy Caucasian individuals, comprising three mothers and their six children, were included as donors. cDNA synthesis used all of the extracted RNA, with approximately 1.6 ug of RNA in each 15 ul reaction. In the second PCR, the M1S primer introduced both the sample barcodes and 2-4 random nucleotides. More than 8 million TCR beta CDR3 reads were obtained from each mother, and some 3 million reads were obtained from each child. Thymic selection similarly shapes TCR recombination output in related and unrelated pairs, with minor effect from inherited differences. Normalized repertoire overlap was always slightly but never significantly higher in related than unrelated mother-child pairs. With a sensitivity of roughly 93 clones per million clonotypes, no persistent microchimeric T cell clones were detected. In the study, deep NGS was used to compare the TCR beta repertoires of mothers and children, and features distinguishing related mother-child pairs from unrelated individuals were sought. On average, the children were about 12 +/- 4 years old, while the mothers were about 38 +/- 4 years old. After adapters were ligated using NEBNext reagents, the libraries underwent 100+100 nt paired-end sequencing on an Illumina HiSeq 2000. To prevent cross-contamination, the mother and child libraries were prepared a month apart and were sequenced in separate runs. Between about 500,000 and 2,100,000 distinct TCR beta clonotypes were identified per donor. Naive TCR beta clonotypes were estimated from low-frequency clonotypes matched to each donor's FACS-determined naive share, without sorting.

Sequenced sample: blood. The TCR was taken from a boy between 10 and 17 years old in good health. The chain uses TRBV20-1 and TRBJ2-7, with the D gene call left open. The sequenced DNA is TGCAGTGCCCTCTGGGGATACGAGCAGTACTTC. It translates as CSALWGYEQYF.